One T cell receptor beta chain is described in this entry. What it binds is not known. One entry per CDR3 protein, called by TCRdb with MiXCR from the 5' RACE reads. The sample shows a few hundred thousand distinct CDR3 sequences, roughly 3.5% of them seen only once. This sample stems from a study of T cells after yellow fever vaccination. For the study at large: Those fractions that held only low numbers of cells were prepared using the SMART-Seq v4 Ultra Low Input RNA kit.

Points from the study as a whole: The presence of abundant clonotypes contaminating from the bulk population was possible in FACS-sorted repertoires.

The source is a man aged 18 to 30 who received the YFV17D yellow fever vaccine. The material was PBMCs, obtained on the day of the yellow fever booster vaccination.

CDR3 DNA: TGTGCCAGCAGCCAACTAGGGACCGGGGAGCTGTTTTTT. This codes for CASSQLGTGELFF. The genes are TRBV3-1 and TRBJ2-2; D call uncertain. The CDR3 contains 13 residues. Germline loops: CDR1 LGHDT, CDR2 YNNKEL (reference sequence). The V gene lost 2 bases and the J gene lost 5 bases, with 6 bases spanning the gap.